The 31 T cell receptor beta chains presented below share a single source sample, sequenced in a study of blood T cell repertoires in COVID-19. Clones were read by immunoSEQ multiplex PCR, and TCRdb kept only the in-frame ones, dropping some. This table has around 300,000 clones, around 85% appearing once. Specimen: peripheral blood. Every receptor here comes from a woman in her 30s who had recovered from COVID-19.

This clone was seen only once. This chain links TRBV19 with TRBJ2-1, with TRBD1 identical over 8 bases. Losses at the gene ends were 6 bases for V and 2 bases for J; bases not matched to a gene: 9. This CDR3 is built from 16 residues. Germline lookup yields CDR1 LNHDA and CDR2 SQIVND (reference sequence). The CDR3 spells CASRTILQGAYNEQFF. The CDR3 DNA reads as TGTGCCAGTAGGACGATCCTACAGGGGGCCTACAATGAGCAGTTCTTC.

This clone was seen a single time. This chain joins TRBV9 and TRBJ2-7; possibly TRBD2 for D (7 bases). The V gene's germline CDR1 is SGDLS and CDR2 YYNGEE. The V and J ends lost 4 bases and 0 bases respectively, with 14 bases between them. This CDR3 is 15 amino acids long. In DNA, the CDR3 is TGTGCCAGCAGCCCTGGGGGGGCTAGCTCCTACGAGCAGTACTTC. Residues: CASSPGGASSYEQYF.

The CDR3 coding sequence is TGTGCCAGCAGTCCTAGCGGGGGGACTGGCGGGGAGCTGTTTTTT. It translates to CASSPSGGTGGELFF. The chain combines TRBV27 with TRBJ2-2; 11 nucleotides line up with TRBD2. The J segment lost 7 bases and the V segment lost 5 bases, leaving 6 bases of the junction unmatched. The CDR3 runs 15 residues. Germline assignment: CDR1 MNHEY and CDR2 SMNVEV (reference sequence).

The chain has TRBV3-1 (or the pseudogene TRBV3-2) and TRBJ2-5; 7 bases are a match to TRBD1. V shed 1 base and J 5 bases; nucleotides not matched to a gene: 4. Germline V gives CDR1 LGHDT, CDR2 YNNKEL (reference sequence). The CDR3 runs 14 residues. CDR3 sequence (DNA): TGTGCCAGCAGCCAAGGGACAGGAGTGGAGACCCAGTACTTC. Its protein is CASSQGTGVETQYF.

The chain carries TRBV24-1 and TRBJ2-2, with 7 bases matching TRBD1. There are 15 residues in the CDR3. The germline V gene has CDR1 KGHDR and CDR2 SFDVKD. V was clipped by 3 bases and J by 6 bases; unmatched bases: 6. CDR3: CATSDKTGVAGELFF. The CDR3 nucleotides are TGTGCCACCAGTGATAAAACAGGGGTTGCCGGGGAGCTGTTTTTT.

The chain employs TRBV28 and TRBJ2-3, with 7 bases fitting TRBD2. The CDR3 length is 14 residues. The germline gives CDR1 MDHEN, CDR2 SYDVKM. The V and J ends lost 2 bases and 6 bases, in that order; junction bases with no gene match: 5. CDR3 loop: CASSLVVGRDTQYF. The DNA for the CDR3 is TGTGCCAGCAGTTTAGTAGTCGGGAGGGATACGCAGTATTTT. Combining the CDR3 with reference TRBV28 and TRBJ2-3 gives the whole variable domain DVKVTQSSRYLVKRTGEKVFLECVQDMDHENMFWYRQDPGLGLRLIYFSYDVKMKEKGDIPEGYSVSREKKERFSLILESASTNQTSMYLCASSLVVGRDTQYFGPGTRLTVL.

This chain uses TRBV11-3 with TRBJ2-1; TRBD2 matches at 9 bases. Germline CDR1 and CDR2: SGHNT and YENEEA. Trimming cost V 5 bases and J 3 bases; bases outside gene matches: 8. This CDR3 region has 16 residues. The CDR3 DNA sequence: TGTGCCAGCAGCGACGGCGGGGGGGCGGTCTACAATGAGCAGTTCTTC. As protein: CASSDGGGAVYNEQFF.

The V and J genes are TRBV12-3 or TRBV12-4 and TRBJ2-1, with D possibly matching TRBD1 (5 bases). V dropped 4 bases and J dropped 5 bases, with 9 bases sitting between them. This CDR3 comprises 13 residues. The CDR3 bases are TGTGCCAGCAGTTATGGGGCCGACAATGAGCAGTTCTTC. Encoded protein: CASSYGADNEQFF.

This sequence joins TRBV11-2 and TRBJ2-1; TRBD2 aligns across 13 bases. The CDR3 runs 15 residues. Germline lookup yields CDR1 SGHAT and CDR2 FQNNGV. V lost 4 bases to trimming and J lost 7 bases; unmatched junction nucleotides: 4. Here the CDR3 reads CASSSLAGGHNEQFF. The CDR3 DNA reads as TGTGCCAGCAGCTCACTAGCGGGAGGGCATAATGAGCAGTTCTTC.

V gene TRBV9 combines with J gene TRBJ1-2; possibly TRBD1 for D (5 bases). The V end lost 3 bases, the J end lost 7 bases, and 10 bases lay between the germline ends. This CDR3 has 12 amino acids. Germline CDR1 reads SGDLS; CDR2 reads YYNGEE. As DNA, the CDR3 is TGTGCCAGCAGCGCAGGACATGCTGGCTACACCTTC. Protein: CASSAGHAGYTF.

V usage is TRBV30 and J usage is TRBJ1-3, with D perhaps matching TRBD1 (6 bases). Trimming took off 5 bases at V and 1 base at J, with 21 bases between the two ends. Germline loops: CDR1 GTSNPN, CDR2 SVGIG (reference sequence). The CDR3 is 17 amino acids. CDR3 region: CAWVTWGRGSSGNTIYF. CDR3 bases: TGTGCCTGGGTTACGTGGGGGAGGGGGAGTTCTGGAAACACCATATATTTT.

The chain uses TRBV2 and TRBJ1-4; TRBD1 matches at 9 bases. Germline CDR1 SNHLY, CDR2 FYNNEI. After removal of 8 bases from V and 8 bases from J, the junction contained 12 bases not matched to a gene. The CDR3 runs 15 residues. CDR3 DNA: TGTGCCAGCCGTCTGGAGGACAGGGGACGCGAAAAACTGTTTTTT. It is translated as CASRLEDRGREKLFF.

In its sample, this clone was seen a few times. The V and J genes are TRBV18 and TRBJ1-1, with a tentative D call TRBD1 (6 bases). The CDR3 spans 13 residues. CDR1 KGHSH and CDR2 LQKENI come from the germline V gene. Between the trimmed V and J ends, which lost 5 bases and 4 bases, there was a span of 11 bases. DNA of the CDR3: TGTGCCAGCTCAGAAGGACAGCGCACTGAAGCTTTCTTT. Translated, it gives CASSEGQRTEAFF. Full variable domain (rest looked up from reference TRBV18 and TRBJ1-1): NAGVMQNPRHLVRRRGQEARLRCSPMKGHSHVYWYRQLPEEGLKFMVYLQKENIIDESGMPKERFSAEFPKEGPSILRIQQVVRGDSAAYFCASSEGQRTEAFFGQGTRLTVV.

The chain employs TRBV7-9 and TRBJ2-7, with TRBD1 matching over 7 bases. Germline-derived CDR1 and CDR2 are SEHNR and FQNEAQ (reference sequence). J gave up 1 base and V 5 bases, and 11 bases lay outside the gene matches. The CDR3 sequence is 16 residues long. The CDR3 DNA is TGTGCCAGCAGCCCTAGGGGTCCGGGACAGTCCTACGAGCAGTACTTC. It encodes CASSPRGPGQSYEQYF.

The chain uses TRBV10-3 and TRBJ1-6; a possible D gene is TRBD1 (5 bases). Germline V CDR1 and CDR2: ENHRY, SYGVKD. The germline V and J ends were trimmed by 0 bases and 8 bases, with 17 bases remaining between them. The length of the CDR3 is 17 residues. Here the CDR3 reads CAISESSGVRGDSPLHF. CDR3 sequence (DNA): TGTGCCATCAGTGAGTCGTCGGGGGTCCGAGGGGATTCACCCCTCCACTTT.

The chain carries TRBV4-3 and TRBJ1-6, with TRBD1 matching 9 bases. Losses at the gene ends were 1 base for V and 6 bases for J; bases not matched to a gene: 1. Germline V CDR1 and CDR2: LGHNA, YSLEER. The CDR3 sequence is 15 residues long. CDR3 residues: CASSQGTGVNSPLHF. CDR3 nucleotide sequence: TGCGCCAGCAGCCAAGGGACAGGGGTTAATTCACCCCTCCACTTT.

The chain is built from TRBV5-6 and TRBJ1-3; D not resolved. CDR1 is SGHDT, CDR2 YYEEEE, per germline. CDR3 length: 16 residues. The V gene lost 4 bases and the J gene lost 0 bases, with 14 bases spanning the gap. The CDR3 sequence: CASSLFGRTSGNTIYF. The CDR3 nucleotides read TGTGCCAGCAGCCTCTTTGGGCGTACCTCTGGAAACACCATATATTTT.

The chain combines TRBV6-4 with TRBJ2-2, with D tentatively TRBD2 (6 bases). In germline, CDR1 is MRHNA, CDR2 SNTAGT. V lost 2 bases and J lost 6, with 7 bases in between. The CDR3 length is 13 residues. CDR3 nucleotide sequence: TGTGCCAGCAGTGACACGGGGGCCGGGGAGCTGTTTTTT. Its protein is CASSDTGAGELFF.

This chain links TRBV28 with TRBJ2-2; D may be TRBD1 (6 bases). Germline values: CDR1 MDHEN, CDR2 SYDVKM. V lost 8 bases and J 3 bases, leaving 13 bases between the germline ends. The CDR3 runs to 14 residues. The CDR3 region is CASLDRKDTGELFF. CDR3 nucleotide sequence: TGTGCCAGCCTAGACAGGAAAGACACCGGGGAGCTGTTTTTT. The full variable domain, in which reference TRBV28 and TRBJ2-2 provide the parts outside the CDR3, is DVKVTQSSRYLVKRTGEKVFLECVQDMDHENMFWYRQDPGLGLRLIYFSYDVKMKEKGDIPEGYSVSREKKERFSLILESASTNQTSMYLCASLDRKDTGELFFGEGSRLTVL.

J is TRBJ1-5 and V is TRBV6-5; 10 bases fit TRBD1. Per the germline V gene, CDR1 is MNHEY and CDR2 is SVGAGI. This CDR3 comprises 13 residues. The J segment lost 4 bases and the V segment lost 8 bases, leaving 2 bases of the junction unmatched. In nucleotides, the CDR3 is TGTGCCAGCGGGACAGGGGCTAATCAGCCCCAGCATTTT. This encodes CASGTGANQPQHF.

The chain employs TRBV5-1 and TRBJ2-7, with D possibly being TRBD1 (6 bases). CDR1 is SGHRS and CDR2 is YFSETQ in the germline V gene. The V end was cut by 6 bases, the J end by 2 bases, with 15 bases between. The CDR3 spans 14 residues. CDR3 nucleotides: TGCGCCAGCAAAGGTTCCGGACAGCCCTACGAGCAGTACTTC. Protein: CASKGSGQPYEQYF.

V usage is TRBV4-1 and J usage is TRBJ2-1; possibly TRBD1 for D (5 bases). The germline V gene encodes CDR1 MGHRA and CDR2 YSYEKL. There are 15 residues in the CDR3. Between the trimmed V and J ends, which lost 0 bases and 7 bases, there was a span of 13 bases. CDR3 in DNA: TGCGCCAGCAGCCAAGAGGGTACGACAGCTAATGAGCAGTTCTTC. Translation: CASSQEGTTANEQFF.

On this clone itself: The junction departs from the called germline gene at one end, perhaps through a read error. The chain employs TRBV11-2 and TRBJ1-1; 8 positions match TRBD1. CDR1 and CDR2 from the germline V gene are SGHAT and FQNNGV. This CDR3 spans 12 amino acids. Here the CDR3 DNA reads TGTGCCAGCAGCTACTCCGGGACAGGACAGTCTTTT. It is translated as CASSYSGTGQSF.

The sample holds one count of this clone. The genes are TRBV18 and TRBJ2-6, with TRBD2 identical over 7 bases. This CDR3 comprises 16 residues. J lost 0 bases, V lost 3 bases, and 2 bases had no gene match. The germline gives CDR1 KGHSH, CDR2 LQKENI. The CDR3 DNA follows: TGTGCCAGCTCACCGCCGGGGGGCTCTGGGGCCAACGTCCTGACTTTC. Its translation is CASSPPGGSGANVLTF.

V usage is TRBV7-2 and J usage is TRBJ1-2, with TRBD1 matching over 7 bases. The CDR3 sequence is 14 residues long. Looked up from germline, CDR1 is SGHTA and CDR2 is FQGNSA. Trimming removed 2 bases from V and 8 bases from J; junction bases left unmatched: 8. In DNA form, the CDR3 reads TGTGCCAGCAGCTTATCGGGACAGCAGGGGGGCTACACCTTC. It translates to CASSLSGQQGGYTF.

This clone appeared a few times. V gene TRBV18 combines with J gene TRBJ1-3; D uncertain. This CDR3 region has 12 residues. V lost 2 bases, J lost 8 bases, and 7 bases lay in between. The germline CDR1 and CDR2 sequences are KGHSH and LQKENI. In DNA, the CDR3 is TGTGCCAGCTCACCAGCCGGGGACACCATATATTTT. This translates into CASSPAGDTIYF.

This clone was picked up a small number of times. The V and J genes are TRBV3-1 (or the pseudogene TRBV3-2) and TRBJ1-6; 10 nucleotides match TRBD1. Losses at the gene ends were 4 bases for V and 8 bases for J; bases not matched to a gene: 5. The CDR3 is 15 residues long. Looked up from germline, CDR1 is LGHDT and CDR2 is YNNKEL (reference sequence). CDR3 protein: CASSLRDRGDSPLHF. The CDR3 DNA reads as TGTGCCAGCAGCCTACGGGACAGGGGAGATTCACCCCTCCACTTT.

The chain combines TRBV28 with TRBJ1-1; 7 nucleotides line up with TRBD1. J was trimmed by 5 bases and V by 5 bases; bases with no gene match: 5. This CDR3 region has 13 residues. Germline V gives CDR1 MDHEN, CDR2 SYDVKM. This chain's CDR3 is CASSPTTGTEAFF. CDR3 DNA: TGTGCCAGCAGTCCGACGACAGGGACTGAAGCTTTCTTT.

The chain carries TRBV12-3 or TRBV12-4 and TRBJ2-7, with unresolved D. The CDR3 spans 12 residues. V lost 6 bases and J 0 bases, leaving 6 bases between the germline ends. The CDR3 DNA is TGTGCCAGCAGCGTAGTCTCCTACGAGCAGTACTTC. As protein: CASSVVSYEQYF.

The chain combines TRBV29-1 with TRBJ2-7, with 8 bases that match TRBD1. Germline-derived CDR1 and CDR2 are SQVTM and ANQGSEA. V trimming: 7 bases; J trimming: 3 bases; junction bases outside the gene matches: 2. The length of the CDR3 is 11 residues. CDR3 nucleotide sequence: TGCAGCGCCGGGACAGGCTACGAGCAGTACTTC. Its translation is CSAGTGYEQYF.

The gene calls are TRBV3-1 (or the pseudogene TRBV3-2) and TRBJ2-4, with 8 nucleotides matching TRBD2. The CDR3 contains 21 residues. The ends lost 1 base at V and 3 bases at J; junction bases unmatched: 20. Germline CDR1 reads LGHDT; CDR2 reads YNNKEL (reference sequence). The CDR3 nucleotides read TGTGCCAGCAGCCAAGTTTTTCGGGTTGGAGGGACTAGTTTTCTCAAAAACATTCAGTACTTC. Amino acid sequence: CASSQVFRVGGTSFLKNIQYF.